The 4 T cell receptor beta chains below come from one sample, sequenced in a study of CD8+ T cells in alopecia areata. Extraction of RNA preceded its reverse transcription into cDNA, which served as the sequencing template. Clones were read by immunoSEQ multiplex PCR, and TCRdb kept only the in-frame ones, dropping some. The sample shows approximately 170,000 clones, 50% to 65% of them seen only once. As for treatment: oral pan-JAK inhibitor, 5-10 mg twice daily. The material sequenced was CD4+ T cells sorted from blood, taken at week 24, from a patient treated with tofacitinib. All receptors come from a human donor with alopecia areata.

In nucleotides, the CDR3 is TGCAGCGTTGACAACCGGGGAGGGGAGACCCAGTACTTC. Translating gives CSVDNRGGETQYF. This chain links TRBV29-1 with TRBJ2-5, with 7 bases aligning to TRBD2. Unmatched junction bases numbered 6, after V lost 3 bases and J lost 5 bases. CDR1 is SQVTM and CDR2 is ANQGSEA in the germline V gene. CDR3 length: 13 residues.

The rearrangement links TRBV6-5 to TRBJ2-7; no clear D. V shed 1 base and J shed 3 bases, with 10 bases lying between them. The CDR3 totals 14 residues. Germline V lookup: CDR1 MNHEY, CDR2 SVGAGI. The CDR3 DNA follows: TGTGCCAGCAGTTACTTAGGCAGGAACTACGAGCAGTACTTC. Amino acid sequence: CASSYLGRNYEQYF.

This clone was recorded a few times. Sequence at one end of the junction differs from germline and may be a read error. The J gene is TRBJ2-7, the V gene TRBV5-4; 11 bases align to TRBD1. The CDR3 has 12 residues. Germline V gene sequence: CDR1 SGHNT, CDR2 YYREEE (reference sequence). CDR3 bases: TGTGCCAGCAGCCCGGACAGGGGGCGCGGGGACTTC. This encodes CASSPDRGRGDF.

The V gene is TRBV5-1, the J gene TRBJ2-7, with 8 bases fitting TRBD2. Trimming removed 9 bases from V and 2 bases from J; junction bases left unmatched: 7. Germline CDR1 reads SGHRS; CDR2 reads YFSETQ. The CDR3 extends over 13 amino acids. The CDR3 loop is CAIRQRETYEQYF. CDR3 DNA sequence: TGCGCCATTCGACAGCGGGAGACCTACGAGCAGTACTTC.